Listed here are 27 T cell receptor beta chains from one sample, sequenced in a study of cytomegalovirus exposure and HLA in healthy donors. PCR amplification relied on 60 Vbeta primers (plus 13 Jbeta primers). TCRdb keeps only in-frame clones here, not all; method: immunoSEQ multiplex PCR. There are some 200,000 clones in the sample; approximately 65% occur only once, and around 3.2% lies in the top ten. The sequencing sample was made of PBMCs. The receptors were gathered from a man in his forties in good health and CMV-seronegative.

This sequence joins TRBV9 and TRBJ2-7; D perhaps matches TRBD1 (6 bases). CDR3 length equals 15 residues. Trimming shortened V by 0 bases and J by 9 bases, and 19 bases separated the two germline ends. Germline V gives CDR1 SGDLS, CDR2 YYNGEE. For the CDR3, the DNA is TGTGCCAGCAGCGTAGGTGATAACAGGGTAACGGGGCAGTACTTC. Its protein product is CASSVGDNRVTGQYF.

The chain carries TRBV6-6 and TRBJ1-1; D ambiguous. The CDR3 is made up of 13 amino acids. CDR1 is MNHNY, CDR2 SVGAGI, per germline (reference sequence). Trimming cost V 2 bases and J 3 bases, with 7 bases left between them. CDR3 coding DNA: TGTGCCAGCAGTTACGACAAGCACACTGAAGCTTTCTTT. Translation: CASSYDKHTEAFF.

The chain is built from TRBV11-3 and TRBJ2-1; D remains unclear. The CDR3 totals 15 residues. CDR1 SGHNT and CDR2 YENEEA come from the germline V gene. The germline V and J ends were trimmed by 2 bases and 0 bases, with 8 bases remaining between them. The CDR3 DNA sequence: TGTGCCAGCAGCTTACGCGCAGGCTCCTACAATGAGCAGTTCTTC. It encodes CASSLRAGSYNEQFF.

The CDR3, as DNA: TGTGCCAGCAGCAAACTCTCAGGGAATTCACCCCTCCACTTT. This encodes CASSKLSGNSPLHF. The chain has TRBV6-5 and TRBJ1-6, with TRBD1 as a possible D gene (5 bases). This CDR3 comprises 14 residues. V was pared by 6 bases and J by 7 bases, with 13 bases between. Looked up from germline, CDR1 is MNHEY and CDR2 is SVGAGI.

The gene calls are TRBV11-2 and TRBJ2-1; 7 bases fit TRBD1. Germline-derived CDR1 and CDR2 are SGHAT and FQNNGV. V dropped 5 bases and J dropped 4; count of bases not matched to a gene: 17. The CDR3 loop spans 18 amino acids. The CDR3 loop is CASSPRISGQDKYNEQFF. As DNA, the CDR3 is TGTGCCAGCAGCCCGCGAATTTCTGGACAGGACAAATACAATGAGCAGTTCTTC.

The genes are TRBV19 and TRBJ1-1, with D possibly matching TRBD1 (6 bases). V gave up 10 bases and J gave up 1 base, with 16 bases separating them. In germline, CDR1 is LNHDA, CDR2 SQIVND (reference sequence). This CDR3 region has 14 residues. CDR3 nucleotides: TGTGCCACCAAACTCCAGACAGGGAACACTGAAGCTTTCTTT. Translating gives CATKLQTGNTEAFF. The full variable domain, rest sourced from reference TRBV19 and TRBJ1-1, is DGGITQSPKYLFRKEGQNVTLSCEQNLNHDAMYWYRQDPGQGLRLIYYSQIVNDFQKGDIAEGYSVSREKKESFPLTVTSAQKNPTAFYLCATKLQTGNTEAFFGQGTRLTVV.

The CDR3 DNA follows: TGTGCCACCAGCAGAGGAGGGAATCTCTACGAGCAGTACTTC. Its protein product is CATSRGGNLYEQYF. The chain uses TRBV15 and TRBJ2-7, with D possibly matching TRBD2 (5 bases). This CDR3 has 14 residues. The V and J ends lost 1 base and 3 bases respectively, with 10 bases between them. Per germline, CDR1 LNHNV and CDR2 YYDKDF (reference sequence).

A few counts support this clone. V is TRBV28 and J is TRBJ2-5; tentatively, D is TRBD1 (5 bases). CDR3 size: 12 residues. Germline lookup yields CDR1 MDHEN and CDR2 SYDVKM. V lost 7 bases to trimming and J lost 5 bases, with 11 bases between them. CDR3 in amino acids: CASIRGVETQYF. The CDR3 region has the DNA TGTGCCAGCATAAGGGGTGTGGAGACCCAGTACTTC.

Comment on this clone: The sample has other DNA sequences that encode this CDR3 too. The gene calls are TRBV5-4 and TRBJ1-2; D call uncertain. There are 14 residues in the CDR3. Germline-derived CDR1 and CDR2 are SGHNT and YYREEE (reference sequence). V lost 4 bases and J lost 11, with 21 bases in between. CDR3 DNA: TGTGCCAGCAGCCCCTCCGGACGGGATCGGGGTTACACCTTC. Protein sequence: CASSPSGRDRGYTF.

This chain links TRBV9 with TRBJ2-5, with 12 bases that match TRBD2. CDR3 length: 19 amino acids. CDR1 is SGDLS, CDR2 YYNGEE, per germline. With 4 bases clipped from V and 5 bases from J, the junction kept 18 bases outside the gene matches. This chain's CDR3 is CASSTRTSGDPSTRETQYF. The CDR3 DNA follows: TGTGCCAGCAGCACCCGGACTAGCGGGGACCCTTCAACCCGGGAGACCCAGTACTTC.

In this sample, this clone turned up a few times. This chain connects TRBV5-1 to TRBJ1-2; D may be TRBD1 (5 bases). The CDR3 spans 14 residues. V shed 4 bases and J shed 2 bases, with 12 bases lying between them. Looked up from germline, CDR1 is SGHRS and CDR2 is YFSETQ. The CDR3 is CASSPRDRNYGYTF. For the CDR3, the DNA is TGCGCCAGCAGCCCCCGAGACAGAAACTATGGCTACACCTTC.

The gene calls are TRBV2 and TRBJ1-1; 9 bases match TRBD1. The germline CDR1 and CDR2 sequences are SNHLY and FYNNEI. CDR3 length: 12 amino acids. The V gene end was trimmed by 4 bases and the J gene end by 11 bases; junction bases not matched to a gene: 5. CDR3 protein: CASSAGDRAAFF. DNA for the CDR3: TGTGCCAGCAGTGCAGGGGACAGGGCGGCTTTCTTT.

This clone has just a few counts. The chain uses TRBV6-1 and TRBJ1-1; D may be TRBD1 (5 bases). The CDR3 is 15 amino acids. V was pared by 0 bases and J by 6 bases, with 14 bases between. The germline CDR1 and CDR2 sequences are MNHNS and SASEGT. The CDR3 region is CASSEAGTGGSEAFF. CDR3 bases: TGTGCCAGCAGTGAAGCTGGGACGGGGGGATCTGAAGCTTTCTTT.

V usage is TRBV25-1 and J usage is TRBJ1-3, with 8 bases identical to TRBD1. This CDR3 spans 16 amino acids. The V and J ends lost 5 bases and 2 bases, in that order; junction bases with no gene match: 8. From germline, CDR1 is MGHDK and CDR2 SYGVNS. The CDR3 spells CASSTFGTGPGNTIYF. CDR3 nucleotides: TGTGCCAGCAGTACGTTTGGGACAGGACCTGGAAACACCATATATTTT.

This clone appeared a few times. This chain joins TRBV14 and TRBJ2-5; D uncertain. V gave up 0 bases and J gave up 5 bases, with 10 bases separating them. This CDR3 has 14 residues. In germline, CDR1 is SGHDN, CDR2 FVKESK. DNA of the CDR3: TGTGCCAGCAGCCAAGACTCAGGTTGGGAGACCCAGTACTTC. It specifies CASSQDSGWETQYF.

The chain combines TRBV6-5 with TRBJ2-5, with D perhaps matching TRBD1 (5 bases). Gene TRBJ2-7 matches the end of the DNA better, so the J call may be wrong. The germline gives CDR1 MNHEY, CDR2 SVGAGI. This CDR3 spans 15 amino acids. In nucleotides, the CDR3 is TGTGCCAGCAGCCCTATTCGTTGGGTGGACAACGAGCAGTACTTC. Translating gives CASSPIRWVDNEQYF.

The rearrangement uses TRBV20-1 and TRBJ2-7, with 7 bases that match TRBD2. CDR3 length equals 11 residues. CDR1 is DFQATT and CDR2 is SNEGSKA in the germline V gene (reference sequence). V gave up 6 bases and J gave up 5 bases; unmatched junction bases: 4. Here the CDR3 reads CSAQRGNEQYF. Written as DNA, the CDR3 is TGCAGTGCACAGCGGGGCAACGAGCAGTACTTC.

The chain is built from TRBV7-9 and TRBJ1-4; D unresolved. The CDR3 runs 14 residues. Trimming removed 4 bases from V and 8 bases from J, with 14 bases in between. Germline V CDR1 and CDR2: SEHNR, FQNEAQ (reference sequence). This CDR3 reads CASSYERGREKLFF. CDR3 DNA: TGTGCCAGCAGCTACGAGCGAGGGCGGGAAAAACTGTTTTTT.

The V and J genes are TRBV7-3 and TRBJ2-3, with D unclear. The germline V gene has CDR1 SGHTA and CDR2 FQGTGA. This CDR3 has 12 residues. V was pared by 4 bases and J by 4 bases, with 6 bases between. As DNA, the CDR3 is TGTGCCAGCAGCTCGGAGTCAGATACGCAGTATTTT. Its protein product is CASSSESDTQYF.

This CDR3 is CAWIGGYEQFF. DNA of the CDR3: TGTGCCTGGATTGGCGGGTACGAGCAGTTCTTC. The rearrangement uses TRBV30 and TRBJ2-1; maybe TRBD2 (5 bases). The CDR3 is 11 amino acids. The germline V and J ends were trimmed by 4 bases and 10 bases, with 11 bases remaining between them. In germline, CDR1 is GTSNPN, CDR2 SVGIG (reference sequence).

The chain joins TRBV7-2 to TRBJ2-2, with 14 bases aligning to TRBD2. In germline, CDR1 is SGHTA, CDR2 FQGNSA. The CDR3 runs 17 residues. Trimming took 5 bases from V and 8 from J; bases not matched to a gene: 10. The CDR3 region has the DNA TGTGCCAGCAGCCGTCCGGGACTAGCGGGAGTCGGAGGGGAGCTGTTTTTT. Translation gives CASSRPGLAGVGGELFF.

This clone was seen only a few times. The chain recombines TRBV27 with TRBJ2-2, with a possible D match to TRBD2 (5 bases). The ends were cut back, 1 base at V and 6 bases at J, with 9 bases in the middle. Germline V gives CDR1 MNHEY, CDR2 SMNVEV (reference sequence). The CDR3 totals 14 residues. The CDR3 loop is CASSLWEFSGELFF. CDR3 coding DNA: TGTGCCAGCAGTTTATGGGAGTTTTCCGGGGAGCTGTTTTTT.

V is TRBV6-5 and J is TRBJ2-7, with 11 positions matching TRBD1. This CDR3 is built from 15 residues. CDR1 and CDR2 (germline): MNHEY, SVGAGI. The J segment lost 3 bases and the V segment lost 4 bases, leaving 5 bases of the junction unmatched. CDR3 protein: CASSFSGQGVYEQYF. CDR3 sequence (DNA): TGTGCCAGCAGTTTTTCGGGACAGGGGGTCTACGAGCAGTACTTC.

This clone has only a few counts. CDR3 DNA: TGTGCCAGCAGTGACAGGGGGCTCGGGTACGAGCAGTACTTC. This translates into CASSDRGLGYEQYF. The chain carries TRBV6-5 and TRBJ2-7; 10 nucleotides align to TRBD1. This CDR3 has 14 residues. Germline CDR1 MNHEY, CDR2 SVGAGI. V shed 5 bases and J 4 bases; nucleotides not matched to a gene: 5.

This sequence joins TRBV21-1 and TRBJ2-1; the table's D gene call, TRBD2, was not cross checked with the DNA. TRBV21-1 is a pseudogene segment. This CDR3 spans 16 amino acids. CDR3 DNA sequence: TGTGCCAGCAGCATTGACCGGGCCCAGAGGGCCAATGAGCAGTTCTTC. Its protein product is CASSIDRAQRANEQFF.

The rearrangement uses TRBV5-1 and TRBJ1-1; D might be TRBD1 (5 bases). Germline CDR1 reads SGHRS; CDR2 reads YFSETQ. V was cut by 6 bases and J by 0 bases, with 9 bases left in between. CDR3 length: 13 amino acids. The chain's CDR3 is CASTGDMNTEAFF. The CDR3 DNA reads as TGCGCCAGCACGGGGGATATGAACACTGAAGCTTTCTTT.

The J gene is TRBJ2-7, the V gene TRBV7-6; a possible D gene is TRBD2 (5 bases). The CDR3 runs 17 residues. Trimming took 1 base from V and 3 from J, leaving 19 bases between them. Germline V lookup: CDR1 SGHVS, CDR2 FNYEAQ. DNA for the CDR3: TGTGCCAGCAGCTTAGTAACGGGCGGAGGAGTCGACTACGAGCAGTACTTC. This gives the protein CASSLVTGGGVDYEQYF.